The source of this T cell receptor beta chain is a study of tumor-infiltrating lymphocytes in primary liver carcinoma. Production of TCR beta cDNA used roughly 480 ng total RNA together with a constant-region primer. Slightly modified ARM-PCR served as the procedure for the TCR beta libraries. These libraries came from three rounds of nested multiplex PCR. TRBV1-TRBV30 forward and Cbeta reverse primers drove the first two roughly 9-cycle rounds. Each CDR3 protein gets one entry after TCRdb re-called the multiplex PCR reads with MiXCR. The table has roughly 180,000 distinct CDR3 sequences, 50% to 75% seen once. The authors took blood RNA from unsorted whole blood and also extracted germline DNA. This clonotype was counted between two and nine times. The CDR3 is 18 amino acids. V was pared by 2 bases and J by 6 bases, with 13 bases of the junction left unmatched. CDR1 is MNHNY, CDR2 SVGAGI, per germline (reference sequence).

The chain couples TRBV6-6 to TRBJ2-5, with TRBD1 identical over 12 bases. Specimen: peripheral blood. This sequence originates from a man between 35 and 55 years old with primary liver carcinoma and hepatitis B virus infection. The chain's CDR3 is CASSYDALGQGAGKTQYF. Written as DNA, the CDR3 is TGTGCCAGCAGTTACGACGCACTGGGACAGGGGGCCGGGAAGACCCAGTACTTC.